This T cell receptor (beta chain) was sequenced in a study of blood T cell repertoires in COVID-19. The wider study: Italy, Spain and the United States were the sources of the convalescent and acute COVID-19 samples. The cDNA or gDNA used as material had been derived from T cells, B-cell-depleted T cells, or PBMCs.

V was pared by 4 bases and J by 0 bases, with 17 bases between. The CDR3 length is 17 residues. CDR1 is SGHRS and CDR2 is YFSETQ in the germline V gene. Original analysis: Cell counts per sample came from amplifying reference gene primers. The data were produced by immunoSEQ multiplex PCR, yet TCRdb's version contains in-frame clones alone and is incomplete. V and J calls and clone size are given by that table; D and trimming were obtained from the DNA. The table has some 97,000 clones, roughly 90% seen once; the top ten hold 5.5% to 8%. This chain connects TRBV5-1 to TRBJ2-1, with no clear D. The sequence derives from a woman aged 55-69 years with acute or convalescent COVID-19. The sequencing sample was made of peripheral blood. This chain's CDR3 is CASSPTPLLSSYNEQFF. For the CDR3, the DNA is TGCGCCAGCAGCCCTACTCCTCTTCTTAGCTCCTACAATGAGCAGTTCTTC.